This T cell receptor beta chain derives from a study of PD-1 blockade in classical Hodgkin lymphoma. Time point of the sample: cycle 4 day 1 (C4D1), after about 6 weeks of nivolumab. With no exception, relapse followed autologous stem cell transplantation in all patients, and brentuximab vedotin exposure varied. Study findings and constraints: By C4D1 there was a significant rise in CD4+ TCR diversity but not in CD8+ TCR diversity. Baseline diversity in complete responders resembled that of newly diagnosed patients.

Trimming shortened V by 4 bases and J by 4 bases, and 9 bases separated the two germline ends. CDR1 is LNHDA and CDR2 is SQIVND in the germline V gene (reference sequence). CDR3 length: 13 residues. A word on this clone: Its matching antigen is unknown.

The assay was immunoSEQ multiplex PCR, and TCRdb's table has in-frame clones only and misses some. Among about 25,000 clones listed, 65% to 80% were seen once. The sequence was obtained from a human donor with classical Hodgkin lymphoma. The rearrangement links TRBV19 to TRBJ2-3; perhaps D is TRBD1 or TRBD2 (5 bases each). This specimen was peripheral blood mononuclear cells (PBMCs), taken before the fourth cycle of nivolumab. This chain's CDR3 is CASSRGRSDTQYF. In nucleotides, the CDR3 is TGTGCCAGTAGTAGGGGACGGTCAGATACGCAGTATTTT.